This T cell receptor beta chain was sequenced in a study of cytomegalovirus exposure and HLA in healthy donors. With respect to this clone: Antigen specificity is unknown.

The study's findings and limits: Many donors shared some public TCRs, even though most TCR sequences were rare. Accounts indicate the classifier identified cytomegalovirus status with strong specificity and sensitivity. Analysis was performed later, and it showed HLA-associated TCR beta chains to be more clonally expanded than equally common others.

V gave up 2 bases and J gave up 6 bases, with 14 bases separating them. CDR1 and CDR2 (germline): LNHDA, SQIVND (reference sequence). The length of the CDR3 is 15 residues. In the PCR, 60 Vbeta and 13 Jbeta primers were used. Profiled with immunoSEQ multiplex PCR; TCRdb holds only in-frame clones, not every one. Of some 170,000 clones detected, about 75% appear once; the ten largest clones hold roughly 5.8%. The V and J genes are TRBV19 and TRBJ2-1, with D tentatively TRBD1 (5 bases). The specimen was PBMCs. The TCR originated in a man in his forties in good health and CMV-seropositive. The CDR3 sequence is CASSISARVGNEQFF. CDR3 sequence (DNA): TGTGCCAGTAGTATATCAGCCAGGGTGGGCAATGAGCAGTTCTTC.